A selection of T cell receptor beta chains follows, all from one sample in a study of cytomegalovirus exposure and HLA in healthy donors. The assay was immunoSEQ multiplex PCR, and TCRdb's table has in-frame clones only and misses some. The sample lists around 170,000 clones, over 65% seen once, with over 2.5% in the top ten. The sequencing sample was made of PBMCs. The source of these receptors is a woman in her forties or fifties in good health and CMV-seropositive. Each CDR3 is given with its conserved first and last residue. The D gene is left open where the match is weak. Clone size is given for some rows only: seen once, a few or many times, or a class if the clone is expanded.

abundance	v_gene	d_gene	len	j_gene	CDR3aa	CDR3nt
-	TRBV18	TRBD1	15	TRBJ2-7	CASSRQGADYDEQYF	TGTGCCAGCTCACGACAGGGGGCTGATTATGACGAGCAGTACTTC
-	TRBV18	TRBD1	14	TRBJ1-6	CATRQGAQNSPLHF	TGTGCCACCCGACAGGGGGCACAGAATTCACCCCTCCACTTT
-	TRBV2	-	13	TRBJ1-1	CASFKGLNTEAFF	TGTGCCAGCTTTAAGGGGTTGAACACTGAAGCTTTCTTT
-	TRBV29-1	TRBD2	14	TRBJ2-3	CSALLAGGRNTQYF	TGCAGCGCCCTACTAGCGGGGGGGCGAAATACGCAGTATTTT
-	TRBV5-1	-	15	TRBJ2-3	CASSLVGISRDTQYF	TGCGCCAGCAGCTTGGTGGGTATTAGCAGAGATACGCAGTATTTT
-	TRBV5-1	TRBD2	17	TRBJ2-3	CASSRTTSGGAADTQYF	TGCGCCAGCAGCAGAACGACTAGCGGGGGGGCAGCAGATACGCAGTATTTT
-	TRBV4-3	-	16	TRBJ2-7	CASSQERDIISYEQYF	TGCGCCAGCAGCCAAGAACGGGACATAATTTCCTACGAGCAGTACTTC
once	TRBV7-2	-	16	TRBJ2-7	CASSLVGSGFSYEQYF	TGTGCCAGCAGCTTAGTGGGTAGCGGATTCTCCTACGAGCAGTACTTC
-	TRBV10-3	TRBD1	13	TRBJ1-1	CAITSDRGTEAFF	TGTGCCATCACATCGGACAGGGGCACTGAAGCTTTCTTT
once	TRBV5-4	TRBD2	17	TRBJ2-2	CASSLSGGAVSTGELFF	TGTGCCAGCAGCTTATCGGGGGGGGCAGTCAGCACCGGGGAGCTGTTTTTT
-	TRBV11-2	-	17	TRBJ2-7	CASSLDTSGRTSYEQYF	TGTGCCAGCAGCTTAGATACGAGCGGAAGGACTTCCTACGAGCAGTACTTC
-	TRBV6-6	TRBD1	15	TRBJ1-2	CASSDPGQGKSGYTF	TGTGCCAGCAGCGATCCGGGACAGGGCAAAAGCGGCTACACCTTC
-	TRBV27	-	13	TRBJ2-3	CASSFARGDTQYF	TGTGCCAGCAGTTTCGCCCGCGGAGATACGCAGTATTTT
-	TRBV7-8	TRBD1	15	TRBJ2-1	CASSLGGTGSSEQFF	TGTGCCAGCAGCCTAGGCGGGACAGGGTCGTCTGAGCAGTTCTTC
few	TRBV19	-	15	TRBJ2-6	CASSIRGPGANVLTF	TGTGCCAGTAGTATTAGAGGGCCTGGGGCCAACGTCCTGACTTTC
-	TRBV4-2	TRBD2	18	TRBJ2-5	CASSPTSGGPGNRGTQYF	TGTGCCAGCAGCCCGACTAGCGGGGGCCCAGGCAACCGGGGAACCCAGTACTTC
-	TRBV2	TRBD1	14	TRBJ1-1	CASSLDRLGTEAFF	TGTGCCAGCAGTTTGGACAGGTTGGGGACTGAAGCTTTCTTT
-	TRBV4-1	-	16	TRBJ2-3	CASSQGLPGRGDTQYF	TGCGCCAGCAGCCAAGGGCTTCCCGGTCGAGGGGATACGCAGTATTTT
-	TRBV11-2	TRBD1	15	TRBJ1-1	CASSLGNRGRTEAFF	TGTGCCAGCAGCTTAGGGAACAGGGGGCGGACTGAAGCTTTCTTT
-	TRBV5-4	TRBD2	14	TRBJ2-5	CASSSGGTQETQYF	TGTGCCAGTAGCTCGGGGGGGACTCAAGAGACCCAGTACTTC
few	TRBV7-9	-	15	TRBJ2-3	CASSLPDPRTNTQYF	TGTGCCAGCAGCTTACCCGATCCCAGAACTAATACGCAGTATTTT
-	TRBV19	TRBD1	15	TRBJ1-3	CASRAGTGDGNTIYF	TGTGCCAGTAGGGCCGGGACAGGAGATGGAAACACCATATATTTT
-	TRBV7-3	-	13	TRBJ2-3	CASSLASTDTQYF	TGTGCCAGCAGCTTAGCGAGCACAGATACGCAGTATTTT
-	TRBV5-1	TRBD2	15	TRBJ2-5	CASSNRLAAQETQYF	TGCGCCAGCAGCAATAGACTAGCGGCACAAGAGACCCAGTACTTC
-	TRBV7-2	TRBD2	12	TRBJ2-5	CASSLDRGGQYF	TGTGCCAGCAGCTTGGACCGGGGGGGCCAGTACTTC
-	TRBV2	-	13	TRBJ1-2	CASSVVLNYGYTF	TGTGCCAGCAGTGTTGTTCTGAACTATGGCTACACCTTC
-	TRBV11-2	TRBD1	16	TRBJ2-7	CASSFLYRGPRYEQYF	TGTGCCAGCAGCTTCCTTTACAGGGGCCCTCGCTACGAGCAGTACTTC
few	TRBV5-4	TRBD1	14	TRBJ1-1	CASSRGQMNTEAFF	TGTGCCAGCAGCCGGGGACAGATGAACACTGAAGCTTTCTTT
few	TRBV7-3	TRBD1	15	TRBJ1-3	CASSPGTGRGNTIYF	TGTGCCAGCAGCCCTGGGACAGGGCGAGGAAACACCATATATTTT
-	TRBV6-1	-	13	TRBJ2-3	CASRTPLADTQYF	TGTGCCAGCAGAACTCCTCTAGCGGATACGCAGTATTTT
few	TRBV19	TRBD1	15	TRBJ1-5	CASSIGGQGHQPQHF	TGTGCCAGTAGTATCGGGGGACAGGGTCATCAGCCCCAGCATTTT
-	TRBV11-3	-	17	TRBJ2-5	CASSLGVRGGDEETQYF	TGTGCCAGCAGCTTAGGAGTAAGAGGGGGTGATGAAGAGACCCAGTACTTC
-	TRBV2	-	14	TRBJ1-1	CAISPGARNTEAFF	TGTGCCATCTCGCCAGGGGCACGGAACACTGAAGCTTTCTTT
-	TRBV4-2	TRBD1	13	TRBJ1-3	CASSQGQGATIYF	TGTGCCAGCAGCCAAGGACAGGGGGCAACCATATATTTT
-	TRBV2	-	15	TRBJ1-3	CASRETGFSGNTIYF	TGTGCCAGCAGGGAAACAGGGTTTTCGGGAAACACCATATATTTT
-	TRBV7-9	TRBD2	15	TRBJ2-5	CASSMPLASRETQYF	TGTGCCAGCAGCATGCCACTAGCGTCCCGGGAGACCCAGTACTTC
-	TRBV5-6	TRBD2	16	TRBJ2-3	CASSLSGGGATDTQYF	TGTGCCAGCAGCTTGAGCGGCGGGGGGGCAACAGATACGCAGTATTTT
-	TRBV4-1	-	17	TRBJ2-3	CASSSKGTAGGTDTQYF	TGCGCCAGCAGCTCTAAAGGGACTGCCGGAGGCACAGATACGCAGTATTTT
-	TRBV5-1	-	13	TRBJ2-7	CASSRADYYEQYF	TGCGCCAGCAGCCGGGCGGACTACTACGAGCAGTACTTC
once	TRBV6-5	-	15	TRBJ1-6	CASRAGGTANSPLHF	TGTGCCAGCAGGGCTGGGGGGACGGCAAATTCACCCCTCCACTTT
-	TRBV5-1	TRBD2	14	TRBJ2-3	CASETSGGAGTQYF	TGCGCCAGCGAAACTAGCGGGGGGGCTGGTACGCAGTATTTT
-	TRBV19	TRBD2	17	TRBJ2-3	CASSILAGGLTTDTQYF	TGTGCCAGTAGTATACTAGCGGGGGGACTTACCACAGATACGCAGTATTTT
-	TRBV28	-	14	TRBJ1-3	CASSTHRERNTIYF	TGTGCCAGCAGCACCCACAGGGAGCGGAACACCATATATTTT
-	TRBV4-1	TRBD2	15	TRBJ2-5	CASSALAGGLETQYF	TGCGCCAGCAGCGCCCTAGCGGGGGGGTTGGAGACCCAGTACTTC
-	TRBV18	-	15	TRBJ1-4	CASSPSFSVNEKLFF	TGTGCCAGCTCACCAAGTTTTTCAGTTAATGAAAAACTGTTTTTT
-	TRBV23-1	-	13	TRBJ2-1	CASLPIGGNEQFF	TGCGCCAGCCTACCGATAGGGGGCAATGAGCAGTTCTTC
-	TRBV7-9	-	11	TRBJ2-7	CASSFADEQYF	TGTGCCAGCAGCTTCGCGGACGAGCAGTACTTC
-	TRBV6-6	-	14	TRBJ2-7	CASSYVGASYEQYF	TGTGCCAGCAGTTACGTGGGGGCCTCCTACGAGCAGTACTTC
-	TRBV4-1	-	19	TRBJ2-4	CASKTRWRGGTCAKNIQYF	TGCGCCAGCAAAACAAGGTGGAGGGGGGGGACGTGTGCCAAAAACATTCAGTACTTC